These 2 T cell receptor beta chains came from one sample sequenced in a study of cytomegalovirus exposure and HLA in healthy donors. Sequencing used immunoSEQ multiplex PCR; TCRdb keeps in-frame clones, though not all of them. The sample lists 100,000 to 150,000 clones, around nine tenths seen once, with roughly 2% in the top ten. Source material: PBMCs. These receptors were taken from a young woman in good health and CMV-seronegative.

The chain is built from TRBV5-1 and TRBJ2-7; tentative D call: TRBD1 (6 bases). Germline CDR1 SGHRS, CDR2 YFSETQ. This CDR3 comprises 12 residues. The ends were cut back, 5 bases at V and 6 bases at J, with 12 bases in the middle. As DNA, the CDR3 is TGCGCCAGCAGAACAGGGTGGTCCGAGCAGTACTTC. Translating it yields CASRTGWSEQYF.

The chain links TRBV5-1 to TRBJ2-7, with TRBD1 matching over 8 bases. The CDR3 sequence is 16 residues long. After removal of 0 bases from V and 4 bases from J, the junction contained 9 bases not matched to a gene. CDR1 SGHRS and CDR2 YFSETQ come from the germline V gene. Written as DNA, the CDR3 is TGCGCCAGCAGCTTGGCCAGAGGGACAGGAGTTTACGAGCAGTACTTC. Its protein is CASSLARGTGVYEQYF.